What follows are 22 T cell receptor beta chains derived from one specimen sequenced in a study of blood T cells in healthy people across ages. Then a second PCR, running roughly 6 to 12 cycles, was carried out with a sample-barcoded 5' primer and a J-beta primer mix. TCRdb re-called the 5' RACE reads with MiXCR, one entry per CDR3 protein. The sample holds around 1,600,000 distinct CDR3 sequences, roughly two fifths seen once. Sequencing was carried out using blood. These receptors came from a woman under 30 in good health.

The V call is TRBV12-3 or TRBV12-4, the J call TRBJ2-3, with 7 bases that match TRBD1. The CDR3 runs to 14 residues. Trimming removed 2 bases from V and 4 bases from J; junction bases left unmatched: 3. The CDR3 nucleotides read TGTGCCAGCAGTTTACTGGGACAGTCAGATACGCAGTATTTT. Its translation is CASSLLGQSDTQYF.

The chain is built from TRBV7-3 and TRBJ2-1, with D possibly TRBD2 on 5 matching bases. CDR3 length equals 17 residues. V lost 1 base, J lost 2 bases, and 15 bases lay in between. Germline loops: CDR1 SGHTA, CDR2 FQGTGA. In nucleotides, the CDR3 is TGTGCCAGCAGCTTAAGGACGCAGCGGACGACCTACAATGAGCAGTTCTTC. Protein: CASSLRTQRTTYNEQFF.

The V and J genes are TRBV5-1 and TRBJ2-5; 9 bases map to TRBD2. V lost 3 bases, J lost 4 bases, and 7 bases stayed unmatched. CDR1 is SGHRS, CDR2 YFSETQ, per germline. The CDR3 totals 15 residues. CDR3 sequence (DNA): TGCGCCAGCAGCTCATCCGGGACTAGCTCAGAGACCCAGTACTTC. Amino acids: CASSSSGTSSETQYF.

This clonotype was seen more than once but under ten times. V and J are TRBV6-5 and TRBJ2-1; no clear D. The CDR3 has 15 residues. Germline V gene lookup returns CDR1 MNHEY and CDR2 SVGAGI. Trimming removed 0 bases at V and 4 bases at J, with 10 bases between. CDR3 sequence (DNA): TGTGCCAGCAGTTACTCGGTCGGCCCGTACAATGAGCAGTTCTTC. Translated, it gives CASSYSVGPYNEQFF.

The V call is TRBV12-3 or TRBV12-4, the J call TRBJ2-2; possible D gene TRBD1, 5 bases. Deletions cut 6 bases from V and 4 bases from J, with 9 bases between. The CDR3 totals 13 residues. CDR3 DNA: TGTGCCAGCAGGGGGCACGGCACCGGGGAGCTGTTTTTT. It yields the protein CASRGHGTGELFF.

In its sample, this clonotype was seen a few times. The gene calls are TRBV9 and TRBJ1-1; 10 bases map to TRBD1. Germline V CDR1 and CDR2: SGDLS, YYNGEE. The CDR3 is 13 amino acids. Losses at the gene ends were 5 bases for V and 6 bases for J; bases not matched to a gene: 4. CDR3 in DNA: TGTGCCAGCAGTGGACAGGGGGGGGCTGAAGCTTTCTTT. Protein product: CASSGQGGAEAFF.

The V call is TRBV11-2, the J call TRBJ2-1; no reliable D call. The end of the DNA is better explained by TRBJ2-7, so the J call may be wrong. The CDR3 loop spans 15 amino acids. The V gene's germline CDR1 is SGHAT and CDR2 FQNNGV. The DNA for the CDR3 is TGTGCCAGCAGCTTACTCAGGAGCTCCTACAATGAGCAGTACTTC. Its translation: CASSLLRSSYNEQYF.

This clonotype appeared once. The CDR3 DNA sequence: TGTGCCAGCAGTTCCGACAGGGCTCCCTACAATGAGCAGTTCTTC. Translated: CASSSDRAPYNEQFF. The rearrangement joins TRBV6-5 to TRBJ2-1; TRBD1 agrees at 7 bases. CDR1 is MNHEY and CDR2 is SVGAGI in the germline V gene. Trimming at V came to 4 bases and at J to 2 bases, leaving 5 bases not matched to a gene. This CDR3 contains 15 residues.

The chain has TRBV11-2 and TRBJ2-3; possible D gene TRBD2, 5 bases. This CDR3 is 15 amino acids long. V lost 8 bases to trimming and J lost 1 base, with 16 bases between them. Germline CDR1 and CDR2: SGHAT and FQNNGV. The CDR3 sequence is CASLFRGMGTDTQYF. CDR3 coding DNA: TGTGCCAGCTTATTCCGGGGAATGGGCACAGATACGCAGTATTTT.

The rearrangement uses TRBV7-2 and TRBJ1-5; a possible D gene is TRBD1 (5 bases). CDR1 SGHTA and CDR2 FQGNSA come from the germline V gene. The CDR3 totals 16 residues. Trimming cost V 5 bases and J 1 base, with 15 bases left between them. The CDR3 spells CASSRRLTVSNQPQHF. CDR3 sequence (DNA): TGTGCCAGCAGCCGGAGGCTGACAGTCAGCAATCAGCCCCAGCATTTT.

This clonotype has a single count. The V call is TRBV2, the J call TRBJ1-2; D gene ambiguous. The germline V and J ends were trimmed by 5 bases and 0 bases, with 10 bases remaining between them. In germline, CDR1 is SNHLY, CDR2 FYNNEI. The CDR3 spans 14 residues. CDR3 sequence (DNA): TGTGCCAGCAGTACGACCGGGTCTAACTATGGCTACACCTTC. Protein product: CASSTTGSNYGYTF.

J is TRBJ2-4 and V is TRBV18; D perhaps matches TRBD2 (5 bases). The J call may be wrong; the DNA end is better matched by TRBJ2-7. Germline lookup yields CDR1 KGHSH and CDR2 LQKENI. There are 16 residues in the CDR3. The DNA of the CDR3 is TGTGCCAGCTCAGCCGCCGGTGCACGACTATCTGACGAGCAGTACTTC. Its protein is CASSAAGARLSDEQYF.

This clonotype was detected a few times. The chain joins TRBV25-1 to TRBJ1-1; 11 bases are shared with TRBD1. The CDR3 is made up of 15 amino acids. V gave up 4 bases and J gave up 3 bases; unmatched junction bases: 4. Germline lookup yields CDR1 MGHDK and CDR2 SYGVNS. In DNA form, the CDR3 reads TGTGCCAGCAGTGCTGGGACAGGGGGGGACACTGAAGCTTTCTTT. This codes for CASSAGTGGDTEAFF.

This clonotype has more than one count but fewer than ten. The J gene is TRBJ2-1, the V gene TRBV10-3, with D perhaps being TRBD1 or TRBD2 (5 bases each). Germline assignment: CDR1 ENHRY and CDR2 SYGVKD. CDR3 length: 14 residues. Trimming shortened V by 3 bases and J by 10 bases, and 16 bases separated the two germline ends. CDR3 bases: TGTGCCATCAGTGAAGGGTCGGGGCCGGGGGAGCAGTTCTTC. Its translation: CAISEGSGPGEQFF.

V is TRBV7-2 and J is TRBJ1-1; D may be TRBD1 (5 bases). The germline V gene has CDR1 SGHTA and CDR2 FQGNSA. V was cut by 5 bases and J by 4 bases, with 20 bases left in between. This CDR3 comprises 16 residues. The CDR3 sequence is CASSTTHLGTTTEAFF. The CDR3 DNA follows: TGTGCCAGCAGCACCACCCACTTGGGGACGACCACTGAAGCTTTCTTT.

V and J are TRBV24-1 and TRBJ2-1; the match to TRBD2 covers 9 bases. Germline assignment: CDR1 KGHDR and CDR2 SFDVKD. The length of the CDR3 is 14 residues. V lost 6 bases to trimming and J lost 7 bases; unmatched junction nucleotides: 6. CDR3 nucleotide sequence: TGTGCCACCAGTAACGCGGGAGGGCCGAATGAGCAGTTCTTC. It yields the protein CATSNAGGPNEQFF.

This clonotype was observed a handful of times. The J gene is TRBJ2-3, the V gene TRBV6-5; D is undetermined. Trimming took off 5 bases at V and 0 bases at J, with 12 bases between the two ends. Germline V gene data show CDR1 as MNHEY and CDR2 as SVGAGI. This CDR3 contains 15 residues. The CDR3 loop is CASSQSLLSTDTQYF. The CDR3 region has the DNA TGTGCCAGCAGTCAAAGTCTCCTTAGCACAGATACGCAGTATTTT.

The genes are TRBV20-1 and TRBJ1-6, with 8 bases identical to TRBD1. The CDR3 is 14 amino acids. The V segment lost 6 bases and the J segment 6 bases; nucleotides outside the gene matches: 7. Germline assignment: CDR1 DFQATT and CDR2 SNEGSKA (reference sequence). The CDR3 protein is CSAVPGGSNSPLHF. The CDR3 DNA sequence: TGCAGTGCCGTGCCAGGGGGCTCTAATTCACCCCTCCACTTT.

The chain uses TRBV6-1 and TRBJ1-2; 12 bases map to TRBD1. Trimming took 6 bases from V and 0 from J; bases not matched to a gene: 8. Germline CDR1 and CDR2: MNHNS and SASEGT. The CDR3 has 17 amino acids. DNA for the CDR3: TGTGCCAGCAGGCGCCGGGACAGGGGGCTCGCTAACTATGGCTACACCTTC. It specifies CASRRRDRGLANYGYTF.

The chain joins TRBV24-1 to TRBJ2-1; 13 bases are shared with TRBD2. Germline V gives CDR1 KGHDR, CDR2 SFDVKD. J lost 8 bases, V lost 4 bases, and 16 bases had no gene match. The CDR3 covers 19 residues. In DNA form, the CDR3 reads TGTGCCACCAGTGAACCGGGACAGCGGACTAGCGGGAGAAGCTATGAGCAGTTCTTC. Amino acid sequence: CATSEPGQRTSGRSYEQFF.

In its sample, this clonotype was seen a few times. The chain recombines TRBV12-3 or TRBV12-4 with TRBJ2-3, with D possibly matching TRBD2 (5 bases). The CDR3 totals 15 residues. The V end was cut by 3 bases, the J end by 5 bases, with 15 bases between. The DNA of the CDR3 is TGTGCCAGCAGTTTCGGCGGGTCGGCCCGAGATACGCAGTATTTT. Protein product: CASSFGGSARDTQYF.

V is TRBV11-1 and J is TRBJ2-5, with 7 bases matching TRBD1. This CDR3 has 15 amino acids. CDR1 and CDR2 (germline): SGHAT, FQDESV (reference sequence). The J segment lost 1 base and the V segment lost 4 bases, leaving 6 bases of the junction unmatched. CDR3 coding DNA: TGTGCCAGCAGCTATGACAGGGCTTTCCAAGAGACCCAGTACTTC. As protein: CASSYDRAFQETQYF.